The clone carrying this T cell receptor beta chain was observed at least ten times. Its antigen is not known. The data stem from a study of T cells after yellow fever vaccination. Study in general: Fractions of low cell number were prepared using SMART-Seq v4 Ultra Low Input.

The study's findings and limits: Only a minor proportion of clonotypes was detected across both CD4 and CD8 compartments. Weaker, the secondary response peaked sooner, at day 5 versus 15.

Germline V gene sequence: CDR1 SGHVS, CDR2 FNYEAQ. The CDR3 contains 14 residues. Trimming removed 4 bases from V and 7 bases from J; junction bases left unmatched: 8. As TCR cDNA was made by 5'RACE template switching, a universal primer site and UMIs were added. TCRdb used MiXCR to reprocess the 5' RACE reads, holding one entry per CDR3 protein. The sample gives hundreds of thousands of distinct CDR3 sequences, around 6.4% of which show up once; roughly 15% is in the top ten. The TCR was taken from a young man who received the YFV17D yellow fever vaccine. This rearrangement joins TRBV7-6 to TRBJ2-7; TRBD2 matches at 9 bases. This material consisted of PBMCs, taken 5 days after the yellow fever booster vaccination. CDR3 in DNA: TGTGCCAGCAGCTCGACTAGCGGAAGTGGGGAGCAGTACTTC. Translating it yields CASSSTSGSGEQYF. The whole variable domain, filled in from reference TRBV7-6 and TRBJ2-7, reads GAGVSQSPRYKVTKRGQDVALRCDPISGHVSLYWYRQALGQGPEFLTYFNYEAQQDKSGLPNDRFSAERPEGSISTLTIQRTEQRDSAMYRCASSSTSGSGEQYFGPGTRLTVT.